These 30 T cell receptor beta chains came from one sample sequenced in a study of early stage breast cancer tumors (dated by TCRdb to the late 2010s). The library was prepared using the immunoSEQ multiplex PCR assay. Not all clones reach the TCRdb copy of this immuneACCESS table, which keeps in-frame sequences only. Checked studies attribute under half of the gap to unresolved V genes and leave the rest unexplained. Recorded for this sample are 40,000 to 60,000 clones; 65% to 90% of them occurred a single time. Around 1.3% of the sample goes to the ten largest clones. Sequences were obtained from blood. All receptors come from a person aged 45-65 years with breast cancer.

Of note for this clone: Germline and junction disagree at one end, which may indicate a read error. The rearrangement uses TRBV10-3 and TRBJ1-1, with D hard to call. CDR1 and CDR2 from the germline V gene are ENHRY and SYGVKD. The length of the CDR3 is 13 residues. The CDR3 loop is CAIIEERLQQAFF. The CDR3 DNA reads TGTGCCATCATTGAGGAGCGGTTGCAACAAGCTTTCTTT.

The rearrangement links TRBV27 to TRBJ2-2; D uncertain. CDR1 and CDR2 from the germline V gene are MNHEY and SMNVEV (reference sequence). The V gene lost 5 bases and the J gene lost 3 bases, with 10 bases spanning the gap. CDR3 size: 14 residues. CDR3 nucleotides: TGTGCCAGCAGTATCGGGCCGCACACCGGGGAGCTGTTTTTT. It is translated as CASSIGPHTGELFF.

Turning to this clone: The sample holds other DNA sequences that translate to the same CDR3. V is TRBV7-9 and J is TRBJ2-7; unclear D gene. V lost 5 bases and J 5 bases, leaving 10 bases between the germline ends. Per the germline V gene, CDR1 is SEHNR and CDR2 is FQNEAQ (reference sequence). The CDR3 runs 12 residues. The CDR3 is CASSPLGDEQYF. For the CDR3, the DNA is TGTGCCAGCAGCCCTTTGGGCGACGAGCAGTACTTC.

CDR3 bases: TGTGCCAGCAGCTTACGGTTCAACACCGGGGAGCTGTTTTTT. It specifies CASSLRFNTGELFF. The chain uses TRBV11-2 and TRBJ2-2; D not certain. Deletions cut 2 bases from V and 2 bases from J, with 6 bases between. This CDR3 spans 14 amino acids. From germline, CDR1 is SGHAT and CDR2 FQNNGV. The whole variable domain, filled in from reference TRBV11-2 and TRBJ2-2, reads EAGVAQSPRYKIIEKRQSVAFWCNPISGHATLYWYQQILGQGPKLLIQFQNNGVVDDSQLPKDRFSAERLKGVDSTLKIQPAKLEDSAVYLCASSLRFNTGELFFGEGSRLTVL.

This clone has only a few counts. The chain recombines TRBV7-3 with TRBJ2-7; D unresolved. From germline, CDR1 is SGHTA and CDR2 FQGTGA. This CDR3 is built from 12 residues. The V end was cut by 0 bases, the J end by 4 bases, with 4 bases between. CDR3 sequence: CASSLTTYEQYF. DNA for the CDR3: TGTGCCAGCAGCTTAACGACTTACGAGCAGTACTTC. Full variable domain (missing parts from reference TRBV7-3 and TRBJ2-7): GAGVSQTPSNKVTEKGKYVELRCDPISGHTALYWYRQSLGQGPEFLIYFQGTGAADDSGLPNDRFFAVRPEGSVSTLKIQRTERGDSAVYLCASSLTTYEQYFGPGTRLTVT.

The V and J genes are TRBV13 and TRBJ2-1; 12 positions agree with TRBD2. The germline V gene encodes CDR1 PRHDT and CDR2 FYEKMQ (reference sequence). The V gene end was trimmed by 6 bases and the J gene end by 0 bases; junction bases not matched to a gene: 12. This CDR3 is 19 amino acids long. In DNA, the CDR3 is TGTGCCAGCAGTCGCACAGGACTAGCGGGAACCTTCTCCTACAATGAGCAGTTCTTC. Protein sequence: CASSRTGLAGTFSYNEQFF.

The V and J genes are TRBV6-6 and TRBJ2-7, with D possibly being TRBD2 (6 bases). The CDR3 extends over 16 amino acids. Trimming left V 0 bases short and J 0 bases short, with 12 bases between. Germline-derived CDR1 and CDR2 are MNHNY and SVGAGI (reference sequence). The CDR3 sequence is CASSYSSEDYSYEQYF. The CDR3, as DNA: TGTGCCAGCAGTTACTCGTCAGAGGACTACTCCTACGAGCAGTACTTC.

The rearrangement joins TRBV5-6 to TRBJ2-3; D unresolved. Trimming removed 5 bases from V and 6 bases from J, with 13 bases in between. Germline V gene sequence: CDR1 SGHDT, CDR2 YYEEEE. The length of the CDR3 is 13 residues. This CDR3 is CASSSWWRDTQYF. Here the CDR3 DNA reads TGTGCCAGCAGTTCATGGTGGCGGGATACGCAGTATTTT.

This sequence joins TRBV11-2 and TRBJ2-5; D is unresolved. V was cut by 1 base and J by 5 bases, with 8 bases left in between. The CDR3 is 13 residues long. The V gene's germline CDR1 is SGHAT and CDR2 FQNNGV. The DNA of the CDR3 is TGTGCCAGCAGCTTAGGCATTGAGGAGACCCAGTACTTC. This codes for CASSLGIEETQYF.

The chain links TRBV9 to TRBJ2-2, with 8 nucleotides matching TRBD2. After removal of 0 bases from V and 5 bases from J, the junction contained 6 bases not matched to a gene. This CDR3 is built from 16 residues. In germline, CDR1 is SGDLS, CDR2 YYNGEE. The CDR3 sequence: CASSVESSGTTGELFF. CDR3 nucleotides: TGTGCCAGCAGCGTAGAGAGTAGCGGGACGACCGGGGAGCTGTTTTTT.

The CDR3 DNA sequence: TGTGCCAGCAGCTTAGATAGCGGGGCTCCTAATGAAAAACTGTTTTTT. Amino acids: CASSLDSGAPNEKLFF. The chain has TRBV11-2 and TRBJ1-4, with a possible D match to TRBD1 (5 bases). V lost 0 bases to trimming and J lost 3 bases, with 11 bases between them. CDR1 is SGHAT, CDR2 FQNNGV, per germline. The CDR3 length is 16 residues.

The chain is built from TRBV7-3 and TRBJ2-2; D not certain. This CDR3 is 13 amino acids long. Trimming pared 5 bases from V and 6 bases from J, leaving 10 bases between. Germline V gene sequence: CDR1 SGHTA, CDR2 FQGTGA. This CDR3 is CASSPPRAGELFF. The DNA of the CDR3 is TGTGCCAGCAGCCCCCCTAGGGCCGGGGAGCTGTTTTTT.

V and J are TRBV6-4 and TRBJ2-2; possibly TRBD2 for D (5 bases). In germline, CDR1 is MRHNA, CDR2 SNTAGT. Trimming took off 2 bases at V and 4 bases at J, with 17 bases between the two ends. This CDR3 is 17 amino acids long. CDR3 DNA: TGTGCCAGCAGTGACCCGAGGGAGCGTTTGAGCACCGGGGAGCTGTTTTTT. It specifies CASSDPRERLSTGELFF.

CDR3 sequence reads: CSVDKGGWSEAFF. In DNA, the CDR3 is TGCAGCGTTGATAAAGGGGGCTGGTCTGAAGCTTTCTTT. The rearrangement links TRBV29-1 to TRBJ1-1, with 7 nucleotides matching TRBD1. V trimming: 3 bases; J trimming: 6 bases; junction bases outside the gene matches: 7. Germline CDR1 SQVTM, CDR2 ANQGSEA. The CDR3 spans 13 residues.

The J gene is TRBJ1-2, the V gene TRBV5-5; D not certain. Trimming removed 3 bases at V and 8 bases at J, with 11 bases between. Looked up from germline, CDR1 is SGHKS and CDR2 is YYEKEE (reference sequence). The CDR3 runs 12 residues. CDR3: CASSSDPAGYTF. The CDR3 nucleotides are TGTGCCAGCAGCTCGGACCCCGCCGGCTACACCTTC. Supplemented by reference TRBV5-5 and TRBJ1-2, the full variable domain reads DAGVTQSPTHLIKTRGQQVTLRCSPISGHKSVSWYQQVLGQGPQFIFQYYEKEERGRGNFPDRFSARQFPNYSSELNVNALLLGDSALYLCASSSDPAGYTFGSGTRLTVV.

The V call is TRBV11-2, the J call TRBJ2-1; 10 positions agree with TRBD1. Germline trimming cut 1 base from V and 5 bases from J; bases unmatched to any gene: 5. The germline CDR1 and CDR2 sequences are SGHAT and FQNNGV. The length of the CDR3 is 16 residues. This CDR3 is CASSLAGQGFHNEQFF. The CDR3 DNA reads as TGTGCCAGCAGCTTAGCGGGACAGGGGTTCCACAATGAGCAGTTCTTC.

V is TRBV4-3 and J is TRBJ1-2, with 8 bases lining up with TRBD1. CDR1 and CDR2 (germline): LGHNA, YSLEER. V trimming: 0 bases; J trimming: 4 bases; junction bases outside the gene matches: 7. The CDR3 runs to 16 residues. DNA for the CDR3: TGCGCCAGCAGCCAAGATATAACAGGGGGTGGCTATGGCTACACCTTC. This gives the protein CASSQDITGGGYGYTF.

On this clone: Mismatch with germline at one junction end may stem from a read error. The rearrangement joins TRBV9 to TRBJ2-3; D assignment may be TRBD1 or TRBD2 (6 bases each). The CDR3 length is 13 residues. Germline V CDR1 and CDR2: SGDLS, YYNGEE. CDR3 in amino acids: CASSESPGARGHF. The CDR3 DNA reads as TGTGCCAGCAGCGAATCTCCGGGAGCCAGGGGACATTTT.

This chain joins TRBV7-8 and TRBJ1-2, with D possibly matching TRBD1 (6 bases). Germline CDR1 reads SGHVS; CDR2 reads FQNEAQ. The CDR3 consists of 14 residues. V shed 5 bases and J shed 8 bases, with 18 bases lying between them. CDR3 in DNA: TGTGCCAGCAGCCTCCGGGACCCGGGGGGCGGCTACACCTTC. It encodes CASSLRDPGGGYTF.

This clone was detected only a few times. The chain carries TRBV30 and TRBJ1-5; 7 nucleotides line up with TRBD1. The CDR3 loop spans 13 amino acids. Germline lookup yields CDR1 GTSNPN and CDR2 SVGIG (reference sequence). V lost 5 bases to trimming and J lost 2 bases; unmatched junction nucleotides: 3. CDR3 DNA sequence: TGTGCCTGGGACAGGGAAGGCAATCAGCCCCAGCATTTT. Protein sequence: CAWDREGNQPQHF.

The chain joins TRBV2 to TRBJ1-4, with D hard to call. The CDR3 spans 14 residues. CDR1 is SNHLY, CDR2 FYNNEI, per germline. With 1 base removed from V and 8 bases from J, the gap between germline ends came to 11 bases. Written as DNA, the CDR3 is TGTGCCAGCAGTGAAGAGACTATGCTGGAAAAACTGTTTTTT. Translated, it gives CASSEETMLEKLFF. Drawing the rest from reference TRBV2 and TRBJ1-4, the complete variable domain is EPEVTQTPSHQVTQMGQEVILRCVPISNHLYFYWYRQILGQKVEFLVSFYNNEISEKSEIFDDQFSVERPDGSNFTLKIRSTKLEDSAMYFCASSEETMLEKLFFGSGTQLSVL.

This rearrangement joins TRBV10-2 to TRBJ2-2, with D unresolved. The CDR3 runs to 15 residues. Trimming pared 7 bases from V and 0 bases from J, leaving 12 bases between. Germline lookup yields CDR1 WSHSY and CDR2 SAAADI. The CDR3 nucleotides are TGCGCCAGCACCGAGAGATCCGCGAACACCGGGGAGCTGTTTTTT. Its translation is CASTERSANTGELFF.

DNA of the CDR3: TGTGCCAGCAGCCTTTGGATGTGGGGGGGCACTGAAGCTTTCTTT. It translates to CASSLWMWGGTEAFF. The chain links TRBV5-6 to TRBJ1-1; D perhaps matches TRBD1 (5 bases). Germline-derived CDR1 and CDR2 are SGHDT and YYEEEE. Trimming shortened V by 4 bases and J by 4 bases, and 17 bases separated the two germline ends. The CDR3 contains 15 residues. The entire variable domain, with the rest obtained from reference TRBV5-6 and TRBJ1-1, is as follows: DAGVTQSPTHLIKTRGQQVTLRCSPKSGHDTVSWYQQALGQGPQFIFQYYEEEERQRGNFPDRFSGHQFPNYSSELNVNALLLGDSALYLCASSLWMWGGTEAFFGQGTRLTVV.

The chain recombines TRBV7-9 with TRBJ2-1, with D uncertain. The CDR3 length is 15 residues. The germline V gene has CDR1 SEHNR and CDR2 FQNEAQ (reference sequence). With 5 bases removed from V and 5 bases from J, the gap between germline ends came to 16 bases. CDR3 sequence (DNA): TGTGCCAGCAGCAAAAAAACCTTCCCTAACAATGAGCAGTTCTTC. Its protein is CASSKKTFPNNEQFF.

The J gene is TRBJ2-3, the V gene TRBV2; the D is unclear. In germline, CDR1 is SNHLY, CDR2 FYNNEI. This CDR3 comprises 16 residues. The ends were cut back, 5 bases at V and 0 bases at J, with 15 bases in the middle. The CDR3 region is CASSPLGRSSTDTQYF. The CDR3 DNA is TGTGCCAGCAGTCCTTTAGGTCGGTCTAGCACAGATACGCAGTATTTT.

The V gene is TRBV5-1, the J gene TRBJ2-4, with 9 bases matching TRBD1. The ends lost 3 bases at V and 7 bases at J; junction bases unmatched: 11. The germline V gene has CDR1 SGHRS and CDR2 YFSETQ. CDR3 size: 16 residues. The CDR3, as DNA: TGCGCCAGCAGCTCGCCCTCGGGACAGGGAACGAACATTCAGTACTTC. Protein sequence: CASSSPSGQGTNIQYF.

The genes are TRBV5-1 and TRBJ2-7; TRBD2 matches 14 bases. V trimming: 4 bases; J trimming: 6 bases; junction bases outside the gene matches: 6. CDR1 is SGHRS and CDR2 is YFSETQ in the germline V gene. CDR3 length equals 15 residues. Here the CDR3 reads CASSDGTSGSTEQYF. CDR3 coding DNA: TGCGCCAGCAGCGACGGGACTAGCGGGAGTACCGAGCAGTACTTC.

The chain couples TRBV19 to TRBJ1-1; D may be TRBD1 (5 bases). CDR3 length: 12 residues. Germline V gene sequence: CDR1 LNHDA, CDR2 SQIVND (reference sequence). Trimming removed 3 bases from V and 7 bases from J, with 9 bases in between. CDR3: CASSMADSEAFF. The CDR3 nucleotides read TGTGCCAGTAGTATGGCAGACAGTGAAGCTTTCTTT.

V gene TRBV9 combines with J gene TRBJ2-2; D gene ambiguous. The germline V and J ends were trimmed by 3 bases and 6 bases, with 12 bases remaining between them. CDR3 length: 14 amino acids. CDR1 and CDR2 (germline): SGDLS, YYNGEE. The CDR3 protein is CASSAPVSAGELFF. The CDR3 region has the DNA TGTGCCAGCAGCGCTCCGGTGTCGGCCGGGGAGCTGTTTTTT.

The chain joins TRBV2 to TRBJ2-1; 11 bases line up with TRBD2. CDR1 is SNHLY and CDR2 is FYNNEI in the germline V gene. With V trimmed by 5 bases and J by 7 bases, 7 bases remained unmatched. The CDR3 is made up of 15 amino acids. The CDR3 spells CASSLTSGSWNEQFF. The CDR3 coding sequence is TGTGCCAGCAGTTTAACTAGCGGGAGTTGGAATGAGCAGTTCTTC.